This TCR beta chain was found in a study of cytomegalovirus exposure and HLA in healthy donors. Overall study findings and caveats: In all likelihood, a cluster of highly shared sequence variants was a sequencing artifact. The dataset shows that most TCR sequences were rare, while some public TCRs occurred in many donors.

The CDR3 is made up of 16 amino acids. CDR1 and CDR2 from the germline V gene are SQVTM and ANQGSEA. In the PCR, 60 Vbeta and 13 Jbeta primers were used. Sequenced by immunoSEQ multiplex PCR; TCRdb stores in-frame clones only, minus some. The sample comprises 150,000 to 200,000 clones, around 77% of which are singletons, and 2% to 2.5% rests with the top ten. Regarding this clone: Its antigen remains unidentified. One junction end does not reproduce the germline sequence, and a read error may be involved.

The TCR sequence derives from a man aged 50-60 years in good health and CMV-seropositive. V is TRBV29-1 and J is TRBJ2-3; 7 bases are shared with TRBD2. Sequenced material: PBMCs. CDR3 residues: CSVGGLSRGSTDTRYF. CDR3 DNA sequence: TGCAGCGTTGGAGGCCTATCGCGGGGGAGCACAGATACGCGGTATTTT.